The 3 T cell receptor beta chains below were found in one sample sequenced in a study of PD-1 blockade in classical Hodgkin lymphoma. The method was immunoSEQ multiplex PCR; TCRdb's version includes in-frame clones alone and lacks a portion of them. The data hold tens of thousands of clones, with around nine tenths observed a single time. Every patient had relapsed following autologous stem cell transplantation, and cohorts differed in brentuximab vedotin exposure. The sequences come from peripheral blood mononuclear cells (PBMCs), collected at baseline. These receptors all come from a human donor with classical Hodgkin lymphoma.

This rearrangement joins TRBV7-2 to TRBJ1-5; TRBD1 is a possible D gene (6 bases). In germline, CDR1 is SGHTA, CDR2 FQGNSA. There are 14 residues in the CDR3. Trimming stripped 2 bases from V and 3 bases from J, with 8 bases between. The CDR3 is CASSLSGANQPQHF. Here the CDR3 DNA reads TGTGCCAGCAGCTTATCAGGGGCCAATCAGCCCCAGCATTTT.

The V gene is TRBV13, the J gene TRBJ1-4; perhaps TRBD1 as D (5 bases). The V end lost 2 bases, the J end lost 5 bases, and 15 bases lay between the germline ends. This CDR3 has 16 amino acids. Germline-derived CDR1 and CDR2 are PRHDT and FYEKMQ (reference sequence). CDR3 bases: TGTGCCAGCAGCTTAAAGGGCCAGGGTAGGAATGAAAAACTGTTTTTT. Translated, it gives CASSLKGQGRNEKLFF.

The chain has TRBV10-1 and TRBJ2-5; TRBD1 might be the D (6 bases). V lost 4 bases to trimming and J lost 2 bases, with 11 bases between them. The CDR3 is 14 amino acids. Per the germline V gene, CDR1 is WNHNN and CDR2 is SYGVQD (reference sequence). In DNA form, the CDR3 reads TGCGCCAGCAGTGCAGGGGCCAGACAAGAGACCCAGTACTTC. This gives the protein CASSAGARQETQYF.